One and the same sample provided the 9 T cell receptor beta chains below, sequenced in a study of T cell clusters in autoimmune cytopenias (dated by TCRdb to between 2019 and 2020). This sample was sequenced with an Illumina MiSeq. Multiplex PCR with a touch-down protocol amplified TRB rearrangements, with the TRB-A and TRB-B primer pools combined in a single tube. Following TCRdb reprocessing, every CDR3 protein sequence forms one entry, and DNA is not provided. The sample's table covers about 6,000 distinct CDR3 sequences. The ten largest clones take up about 20% of the sample. Per sample, approximately 0.25 ug of peripheral blood genomic DNA, 35,000 to 40,000 genome equivalents, was used for TRB amplification. The sample taken for sequencing was peripheral blood. These receptors were obtained from a human donor with an autoimmune cytopenia or autoimmune hepatitis (not recorded which).

The CDR3 region is CASSLDLMGTKNEQFF. The gene calls are TRBV11-1 and TRBJ2-5. Germline V CDR1 and CDR2: SGHAT, FQDESV (reference sequence). The CDR3 loop spans 16 amino acids.

This clonotype is called medium-sized (0.01 to 0.1%) based on its frequency. The chain links TRBV12-3 or TRBV12-4 to TRBJ2-1; TCRdb outputs TRBD2, but without DNA this stays unchecked. The CDR3 consists of 15 residues. The CDR3 loop is CASSPIAVGFNEQFF.

Its frequency marks this clonotype as medium-sized. The chain combines TRBV11-3 with TRBJ2-3. This CDR3 spans 11 amino acids. Germline V gene sequence: CDR1 SGHNT, CDR2 YENEEA. The chain's CDR3 is CASRTTDTQYF.

This clonotype is identified as medium-sized from frequency. V usage is TRBV6-5 and J usage is TRBJ2-2. The CDR3 spans 16 residues. Looked up from germline, CDR1 is MNHEY and CDR2 is SVGAGI. CDR3 sequence reads: CASSEALQVSDGELFF.

The chain links TRBV5-6 to TRBJ1-1. The CDR3 extends over 15 amino acids. Germline V gene lookup returns CDR1 SGHDT and CDR2 YYEEEE. Here the CDR3 reads CASSSEVRFNTEAFF.

This chain links TRBV7-9 with TRBJ2-7; with no DNA, the TCRdb D assignment of TRBD2 cannot be verified. Germline V gene lookup returns CDR1 SEHNR and CDR2 FQNEAQ (reference sequence). This CDR3 has 15 residues. The CDR3 sequence: CASSLTGTSTHEQYF.

The V gene is TRBV11-3, the J gene TRBJ2-6; TCRdb outputs TRBD1, but without DNA this stays unchecked. Germline CDR1 SGHNT, CDR2 YENEEA. This CDR3 is built from 16 residues. The chain's CDR3 is CASSSTGFSGANVLTF.

J is TRBJ2-4 and V is TRBV6-1; the D gene TCRdb calls, TRBD2, cannot be checked with no DNA. CDR3 length: 15 residues. In germline, CDR1 is MNHNS, CDR2 SASEGT. The CDR3 loop is CASSEAGGAQNIQYF.

The chain employs TRBV20-1 and TRBJ2-3; with no DNA, the TCRdb D assignment of TRBD1 cannot be verified. This CDR3 is built from 13 residues. Germline loops: CDR1 DFQATT, CDR2 SNEGSKA (reference sequence). The CDR3 region is CSAPGTSTDTQYF.